Shown below are 10 T cell receptor beta chains from a single sample sequenced in a study of long-term antiretroviral therapy in people with HIV. Running of the v3.0 immunoSEQ assay took place at survey level. Generated by immunoSEQ multiplex PCR, the TCRdb table keeps only in-frame clones and is missing some. The sample lists about 34,000 clones, 94% seen once, with less than 4% in the top ten. Sequences were derived from unsorted PBMCs, sampled more than 5 years after starting antiretroviral therapy. These receptors came from a woman between 45 and 60 years old with HIV.

This rearrangement joins TRBV2 to TRBJ2-5, with TRBD1 identical over 8 bases. The trim removed 6 bases at V and 4 bases at J, leaving 10 bases unmatched. CDR1 SNHLY and CDR2 FYNNEI come from the germline V gene. CDR3 size: 15 residues. CDR3 sequence: CASSTGGQGGETQYF. The CDR3 DNA is TGTGCCAGCAGCACAGGGGGGCAGGGGGGAGAGACCCAGTACTTC. Drawing the rest from reference TRBV2 and TRBJ2-5, the complete variable domain is EPEVTQTPSHQVTQMGQEVILRCVPISNHLYFYWYRQILGQKVEFLVSFYNNEISEKSEIFDDQFSVERPDGSNFTLKIRSTKLEDSAMYFCASSTGGQGGETQYFGPGTRLLVL.

This chain links TRBV29-1 with TRBJ2-3; 12 nucleotides line up with TRBD2. The CDR3 loop spans 15 amino acids. V trimming: 6 bases; J trimming: 2 bases; junction bases outside the gene matches: 6. In germline, CDR1 is SQVTM, CDR2 ANQGSEA. The DNA for the CDR3 is TGCAGCGTGGCCGGGACTAGCGGGTACACAGATACGCAGTATTTT. Translating gives CSVAGTSGYTDTQYF.

The chain links TRBV7-3 to TRBJ1-2; 9 nucleotides match TRBD1. This CDR3 has 15 amino acids. V was clipped by 5 bases and J by 2 bases; unmatched bases: 6. From germline, CDR1 is SGHTA and CDR2 FQGTGA. DNA for the CDR3: TGTGCCAGCAGCCCTGACAGGGGGGCCAACTATGGCTACACCTTC. Residues: CASSPDRGANYGYTF.

The rearrangement uses TRBV5-1 and TRBJ2-3; the match to TRBD2 covers 9 bases. Germline values: CDR1 SGHRS, CDR2 YFSETQ. J gave up 2 bases and V 4 bases, and 8 bases lay outside the gene matches. The CDR3 spans 16 residues. The CDR3, as DNA: TGCGCCAGCAGCCCGGGACTAGCTCTACCCACAGATACGCAGTATTTT. This codes for CASSPGLALPTDTQYF.

This chain connects TRBV30 to TRBJ1-1; D is undetermined. Germline loops: CDR1 GTSNPN, CDR2 SVGIG (reference sequence). This CDR3 is 13 amino acids long. The germline V and J ends were trimmed by 1 base and 0 bases, with 6 bases remaining between them. CDR3 protein: CAWSGGMNTEAFF. The CDR3 DNA sequence: TGTGCCTGGAGTGGCGGGATGAACACTGAAGCTTTCTTT.

The DNA for the CDR3 is TGTGCCAGCTCCGAGGGACAGGGACCCTACGAGCAGTACTTC. Protein sequence: CASSEGQGPYEQYF. This sequence joins TRBV18 and TRBJ2-7; the match to TRBD1 covers 9 bases. Germline V gives CDR1 KGHSH, CDR2 LQKENI. The CDR3 has 14 amino acids. Trimming removed 6 bases from V and 2 bases from J; junction bases left unmatched: 5. The variable domain in full, with the rest retrieved from reference TRBV18 and TRBJ2-7, is NAGVMQNPRHLVRRRGQEARLRCSPMKGHSHVYWYRQLPEEGLKFMVYLQKENIIDESGMPKERFSAEFPKEGPSILRIQQVVRGDSAAYFCASSEGQGPYEQYFGPGTRLTVT.

The rearrangement uses TRBV2 and TRBJ2-1, with 9 bases that match TRBD2. Losses at the gene ends were 4 bases for V and 4 bases for J; bases not matched to a gene: 5. Germline V lookup: CDR1 SNHLY, CDR2 FYNNEI. This CDR3 is built from 15 residues. The CDR3 DNA sequence: TGTGCCAGCAGTGCAAGCGGGGGGCCTTACAATGAGCAGTTCTTC. Translating it yields CASSASGGPYNEQFF.

The rearrangement joins TRBV5-6 to TRBJ1-2; possible D gene TRBD1, 5 bases. Trimming pared 0 bases from V and 8 bases from J, leaving 11 bases between. This CDR3 has 13 residues. CDR1 and CDR2 (germline): SGHDT, YYEEEE. The CDR3 sequence: CASSLDGWGGYTF. The DNA for the CDR3 is TGTGCCAGCAGCTTGGACGGCTGGGGGGGCTACACCTTC.

V is TRBV9 and J is TRBJ2-7; D perhaps matches TRBD2 (6 bases). Germline V gives CDR1 SGDLS, CDR2 YYNGEE. Trimming cost V 1 base and J 3 bases, with 11 bases left between them. The CDR3 length is 14 residues. Written as DNA, the CDR3 is TGTGCCAGCAGCGTAATAGACGGGGGCTACGAGCAGTACTTC. As protein: CASSVIDGGYEQYF.

V and J are TRBV7-6 and TRBJ2-1, with 10 positions matching TRBD2. The CDR3 is 14 residues long. Germline values: CDR1 SGHVS, CDR2 FNYEAQ. The junction had 0 bases not matched to a gene; V was cut back by 1 base and J by 6 bases. Written as DNA, the CDR3 is TGTGCCAGCAGCTTAGAGCGGGGGGGCAATGAGCAGTTCTTC. Protein: CASSLERGGNEQFF.